The text below deals with one TCR beta chain. These data come from a study of blood T cell repertoires in COVID-19. The assay was immunoSEQ multiplex PCR, and TCRdb's table has in-frame clones only and misses some. The sample includes about 250,000 clones, more than 80% seen only once; the top ten take over 2%. Sequencing was carried out using PBMCs or T cells enriched from blood (not recorded which). The receptor comes from a woman younger than 35 who had recovered from COVID-19.

The CDR3 is CASGLVVLAGDNSPLHF. The CDR3 DNA reads as TGTGCTAGTGGTTTGGTAGTTCTTGCAGGGGATAATTCACCCCTCCACTTT. This chain joins TRBV12-5 and TRBJ1-6, with D perhaps matching TRBD1 (6 bases). CDR3 length: 17 amino acids. V lost 0 bases and J lost 5, with 14 bases in between. Germline CDR1 reads LGHNT; CDR2 reads FRNRAP.